One and the same sample provided the 27 T cell receptor beta chains below, sequenced in a study of T cell responses to AZD1222 COVID-19 vaccine. Assay: immunoSEQ multiplex PCR; the TCRdb copy retains only in-frame clones and omits some. The table shows 130,000 or so clones, with approximately 93% occurring only once. The sample in question was peripheral blood, obtained on day 0 of AZD1222 vaccination. The origin of the receptors is an adult in good health.

CDR3 DNA: TGTGCCAGCTCACCAAGCCTAGCGGGGTTCACCGGGGAGCTGTTTTTT. It codes for CASSPSLAGFTGELFF. J is TRBJ2-2 and V is TRBV18, with TRBD2 matching 9 bases. Germline values: CDR1 KGHSH, CDR2 LQKENI. The CDR3 totals 16 residues. J was trimmed by 4 bases and V by 2 bases; bases with no gene match: 5.

The rearrangement joins TRBV18 to TRBJ1-5, with D possibly matching TRBD1 (5 bases). CDR1 KGHSH and CDR2 LQKENI come from the germline V gene. The length of the CDR3 is 15 residues. V was cut by 2 bases and J by 8 bases, with 16 bases left in between. The chain's CDR3 is CASSPRSGGAKPQHF. In DNA, the CDR3 is TGTGCCAGCTCACCAAGATCGGGAGGGGCTAAGCCCCAGCATTTT. The full variable domain, with the rest looked up from reference TRBV18 and TRBJ1-5, is NAGVMQNPRHLVRRRGQEARLRCSPMKGHSHVYWYRQLPEEGLKFMVYLQKENIIDESGMPKERFSAEFPKEGPSILRIQQVVRGDSAAYFCASSPRSGGAKPQHFGDGTRLSIL.

The count of this clone is one. This chain joins TRBV5-1 and TRBJ1-1; 8 bases align to TRBD1. V lost 3 bases to trimming and J lost 0 bases; unmatched junction nucleotides: 4. The CDR3 length is 15 residues. Germline assignment: CDR1 SGHRS and CDR2 YFSETQ. The CDR3 sequence is CASSYQGAMNTEAFF. The CDR3 DNA reads as TGCGCCAGCAGCTACCAGGGGGCGATGAACACTGAAGCTTTCTTT.

This chain links TRBV15 with TRBJ2-5; possible D gene TRBD2, 5 bases. The V end lost 1 base, the J end lost 0 bases, and 6 bases lay between the germline ends. The CDR3 runs to 14 residues. Germline-derived CDR1 and CDR2 are LNHNV and YYDKDF (reference sequence). The CDR3: CATSRGGYQETQYF. CDR3 nucleotide sequence: TGTGCCACCAGCAGAGGAGGGTACCAAGAGACCCAGTACTTC. Complete variable domain (other parts from reference TRBV15 and TRBJ2-5): DAMVIQNPRYQVTQFGKPVTLSCSQTLNHNVMYWYQQKSSQAPKLLFHYYDKDFNNEADTPDNFQSRRPNTSFCFLDIRSPGLGDTAMYLCATSRGGYQETQYFGPGTRLLVL.

V usage is TRBV9 and J usage is TRBJ2-5; 7 bases are shared with TRBD1. The CDR3 covers 14 residues. Germline V gene lookup returns CDR1 SGDLS and CDR2 YYNGEE. Trimming cost V 3 bases and J 5 bases; bases outside gene matches: 7. As DNA, the CDR3 is TGTGCCAGCAGCGCTACAGGGGACGTGGAGACCCAGTACTTC. This encodes CASSATGDVETQYF.

This chain uses TRBV6-5 with TRBJ1-3, with D uncertain. The CDR3 loop spans 12 amino acids. With 8 bases removed from V and 4 bases from J, the gap between germline ends came to 9 bases. Germline V gene sequence: CDR1 MNHEY, CDR2 SVGAGI. CDR3 in DNA: TGTGCCAGCTCCATCACAGGAAACACCATATATTTT. Amino acid sequence: CASSITGNTIYF.

The genes are TRBV2 and TRBJ1-2; a possible D gene is TRBD1 (5 bases). The V and J ends lost 8 bases and 4 bases respectively, with 17 bases between them. CDR1 is SNHLY, CDR2 FYNNEI, per germline. This CDR3 has 14 residues. The CDR3 DNA reads as TGTGCCAGCCAGAGGGACGGGAACGTCTATGGCTACACCTTC. Protein product: CASQRDGNVYGYTF.

This chain connects TRBV18 to TRBJ2-5; D not resolved. CDR1 and CDR2 from the germline V gene are KGHSH and LQKENI. The CDR3 runs to 14 residues. V was shortened by 3 bases and J by 5 bases, with 13 bases between the two germline ends. This CDR3 reads CASSPPGKRETQYF. In DNA form, the CDR3 reads TGTGCCAGCTCACCCCCGGGCAAGAGGGAGACCCAGTACTTC.

The chain is built from TRBV18 and TRBJ2-6; no definite D call. The germline V gene has CDR1 KGHSH and CDR2 LQKENI. V was clipped by 3 bases and J by 1 base, with 13 bases between them. The CDR3 spans 17 residues. The CDR3 sequence: CASSPGNPRSGANVLTF. CDR3 sequence (DNA): TGTGCCAGCTCACCGGGAAATCCGAGATCTGGGGCCAACGTCCTGACTTTC.

The V gene is TRBV18, the J gene TRBJ1-2; D is undetermined. The ends were cut back, 0 bases at V and 4 bases at J, with 6 bases in the middle. CDR1 is KGHSH and CDR2 is LQKENI in the germline V gene. CDR3 length: 13 residues. The CDR3: CASSPPTRYGYTF. The CDR3 DNA follows: TGTGCCAGCTCACCACCGACGCGCTATGGCTACACCTTC. The full variable domain, its missing parts supplied by reference TRBV18 and TRBJ1-2, is NAGVMQNPRHLVRRRGQEARLRCSPMKGHSHVYWYRQLPEEGLKFMVYLQKENIIDESGMPKERFSAEFPKEGPSILRIQQVVRGDSAAYFCASSPPTRYGYTFGSGTRLTVV.

The chain joins TRBV15 to TRBJ1-5; D gene ambiguous. Germline V gene sequence: CDR1 LNHNV, CDR2 YYDKDF (reference sequence). The germline V and J ends were trimmed by 0 bases and 7 bases, with 7 bases remaining between them. This CDR3 contains 13 residues. Written as DNA, the CDR3 is TGTGCCACCAGCAGAGAATTTTTGCAGCCCCAGCATTTT. Translated, it gives CATSREFLQPQHF.

This chain links TRBV20-1 with TRBJ2-1; D is unresolved. In germline, CDR1 is DFQATT, CDR2 SNEGSKA (reference sequence). The CDR3 extends over 10 amino acids. The ends were cut back, 1 base at V and 6 bases at J, with 1 base in the middle. The CDR3 DNA is TGCAGTGCTAGAGCCAATGAGCAGTTCTTC. It codes for CSARANEQFF.

The chain couples TRBV7-9 to TRBJ1-2, with D possibly being TRBD1 (5 bases). The length of the CDR3 is 13 residues. CDR1 is SEHNR and CDR2 is FQNEAQ in the germline V gene (reference sequence). The ends were cut back, 5 bases at V and 6 bases at J, with 13 bases in the middle. As DNA, the CDR3 is TGTGCCAGCAGCCCTGGAGGGGCCGATGGCTACACCTTC. Its translation: CASSPGGADGYTF.

V gene TRBV5-1 combines with J gene TRBJ2-5; 11 nucleotides agree with TRBD1. Unmatched junction bases numbered 3, after V lost 4 bases and J lost 1 base. Germline CDR1 and CDR2: SGHRS and YFSETQ. The CDR3 consists of 15 residues. CDR3 sequence reads: CASSPGTGGQETQYF. As DNA, the CDR3 is TGCGCCAGCAGCCCCGGGACAGGGGGCCAAGAGACCCAGTACTTC. The whole variable domain, remainder taken from reference TRBV5-1 and TRBJ2-5, is KAGVTQTPRYLIKTRGQQVTLSCSPISGHRSVSWYQQTPGQGLQFLFEYFSETQRNKGNFPGRFSGRQFSNSRSEMNVSTLELGDSALYLCASSPGTGGQETQYFGPGTRLLVL.

The CDR3 coding sequence is TGTGCCAGAAGCCCATACGACCCCAACGGGCAAGAGACCCAGTACTTC. Translating it yields CARSPYDPNGQETQYF. The chain couples TRBV7-5 to TRBJ2-5; the DNA was not compared with TRBD2, the D call given in the table. TRBV7-5 is a pseudogene. This CDR3 is built from 16 residues.

The rearrangement links TRBV7-9 to TRBJ2-1, with 8 positions matching TRBD2. Trimming took 1 base from V and 3 from J; bases not matched to a gene: 8. This CDR3 has 17 amino acids. Per germline, CDR1 SEHNR and CDR2 FQNEAQ (reference sequence). CDR3 sequence reads: CASSLGRGGPHYNEQFF. In DNA, the CDR3 is TGTGCCAGCAGCTTAGGTCGGGGGGGGCCTCACTACAATGAGCAGTTCTTC. The complete variable domain, with remaining parts taken from reference TRBV7-9 and TRBJ2-1, reads DTGVSQNPRHKITKRGQNVTFRCDPISEHNRLYWYRQTLGQGPEFLTYFQNEAQLEKSRLLSDRFSAERPKGSFSTLEIQRTEQGDSAMYLCASSLGRGGPHYNEQFFGPGTRLTVL.

Turning to this clone: Other nucleotide sequences from this sample produce the same CDR3. The chain links TRBV5-5 to TRBJ1-1; D possibly corresponds to TRBD1 (5 bases). V was clipped by 2 bases and J by 1 base, with 6 bases between them. CDR1 is SGHKS and CDR2 is YYEKEE in the germline V gene (reference sequence). There are 13 residues in the CDR3. The CDR3 DNA sequence: TGTGCCAGCAGCTTCCAGGGGAACACTGAAGCTTTCTTT. It specifies CASSFQGNTEAFF.

The V gene is TRBV10-2, the J gene TRBJ2-7; 9 positions agree with TRBD1. Germline CDR1 reads WSHSY; CDR2 reads SAAADI. The trim removed 4 bases at V and 0 bases at J, leaving 4 bases unmatched. The CDR3 runs 15 residues. CDR3 sequence reads: CASSAEQGASYEQYF. In DNA form, the CDR3 reads TGCGCCAGCAGTGCTGAACAGGGGGCCTCCTACGAGCAGTACTTC.

This sequence joins TRBV18 and TRBJ1-2; TRBD1 might be the D (6 bases). Per germline, CDR1 KGHSH and CDR2 LQKENI. Trimming removed 3 bases from V and 7 bases from J, with 18 bases in between. CDR3 length: 15 amino acids. CDR3 loop: CASSPTGMGTFGYTF. For the CDR3, the DNA is TGTGCCAGCTCACCTACAGGGATGGGGACGTTTGGCTACACCTTC.

The V and J genes are TRBV5-4 and TRBJ2-7; D gene ambiguous. Deletions cut 0 bases from V and 3 bases from J, with 4 bases between. CDR3 size: 12 residues. Per germline, CDR1 SGHNT and CDR2 YYREEE (reference sequence). CDR3 residues: CASSLEDYEQYF. The CDR3 DNA is TGTGCCAGCAGCTTGGAGGACTACGAGCAGTACTTC.

This clone showed up just once. J is TRBJ2-7 and V is TRBV6-5, with unresolved D. The CDR3 is 11 amino acids. Per the germline V gene, CDR1 is MNHEY and CDR2 is SVGAGI. The V gene lost 7 bases and the J gene lost 3 bases, with 7 bases spanning the gap. The CDR3 DNA follows: TGTGCCAGCAATCGGTTCTACGAGCAGTACTTC. Protein: CASNRFYEQYF.

This rearrangement joins TRBV28 to TRBJ1-5; the match to TRBD1 covers 7 bases. The V segment lost 6 bases and the J segment 5 bases; nucleotides outside the gene matches: 10. CDR1 and CDR2 from the germline V gene are MDHEN and SYDVKM. The length of the CDR3 is 15 residues. Here the CDR3 reads CASSRGDRDYQPQHF. CDR3 coding DNA: TGTGCCAGCAGCAGAGGTGACAGGGACTATCAGCCCCAGCATTTT.

The chain carries TRBV3-1 (or the pseudogene TRBV3-2) and TRBJ2-1; D possibly corresponds to TRBD1 (6 bases). Germline values: CDR1 LGHDT, CDR2 YNNKEL (reference sequence). The CDR3 is 13 residues long. Deletions cut 3 bases from V and 3 bases from J, with 6 bases between. CDR3 sequence (DNA): TGTGCCAGCAGCCAGGGACACTACAATGAGCAGTTCTTC. Its protein product is CASSQGHYNEQFF.

The chain combines TRBV5-5 with TRBJ1-1; maybe TRBD1 (5 bases). The CDR3 spans 14 residues. Deletions cut 3 bases from V and 1 base from J, with 10 bases between. The germline V gene encodes CDR1 SGHKS and CDR2 YYEKEE (reference sequence). CDR3 in DNA: TGTGCCAGCAGCTCTAAAACAGGGAACACTGAAGCTTTCTTT. Encoded protein: CASSSKTGNTEAFF.

The chain links TRBV7-9 to TRBJ2-1; 9 bases map to TRBD1. The CDR3 has 15 amino acids. CDR1 is SEHNR, CDR2 FQNEAQ, per germline (reference sequence). Trimming took 4 bases from V and 7 from J; bases not matched to a gene: 8. The DNA of the CDR3 is TGTGCCAGCAGCTCAAAACGGGACAGGGTGAATGAGCAGTTCTTC. It is translated as CASSSKRDRVNEQFF.

As to this clone: Other DNA sequences of this sample code for an identical CDR3. This chain uses TRBV19 with TRBJ1-5; no clear D. The germline V gene encodes CDR1 LNHDA and CDR2 SQIVND (reference sequence). There are 14 residues in the CDR3. V was trimmed by 3 bases and J by 2 bases, leaving 8 bases between them. This CDR3 reads CASSIRRGNQPQHF. CDR3 DNA sequence: TGTGCCAGTAGTATTAGACGGGGCAATCAGCCCCAGCATTTT.

The V and J genes are TRBV5-1 and TRBJ1-1, with D perhaps matching TRBD1 (5 bases). Germline loops: CDR1 SGHRS, CDR2 YFSETQ. The CDR3 loop spans 12 amino acids. The CDR3 protein is CASGHLNTEAFF. DNA of the CDR3: TGCGCGTCGGGGCACTTGAACACTGAAGCTTTCTTT.